The 8 T cell receptor beta chains reported below all come from one sample, sequenced in a study of response to subunit inactivated influenza vaccine. One entry per CDR3 protein results from TCRdb running MiXCR on the RT-PCR reads. The repertoire holds hundreds of thousands of distinct CDR3 sequences, with 14% as singletons. The sequences come from PBMCs from blood, collected 14 to 15 days before vaccination. All receptors derive from a man in his forties or fifties who received an inactivated influenza vaccine.

In its sample, this clonotype was seen a few times. V and J are TRBV29-1 and TRBJ2-5; perhaps TRBD1 as D (5 bases). This CDR3 spans 15 amino acids. V was shortened by 7 bases and J by 1 base, with 19 bases between the two germline ends. The germline V gene has CDR1 SQVTM and CDR2 ANQGSEA. The CDR3 DNA reads as TGCAGCGGCTACAGGCAAACGCGCCTCCAAGAGACCCAGTACTTC. Its protein product is CSGYRQTRLQETQYF.

The chain uses TRBV12-3 or TRBV12-4 and TRBJ1-2, with D possibly TRBD1 on 5 matching bases. The CDR3 loop spans 13 amino acids. The V end was cut by 1 base, the J end by 8 bases, with 11 bases between. CDR3 amino acids: CASSLVGGWGYTF. CDR3 sequence (DNA): TGTGCCAGCAGTTTAGTTGGGGGTTGGGGCTACACCTTC.

This clonotype turned up a few times. V and J are TRBV6-1 and TRBJ1-5, with D possibly matching TRBD1 (6 bases). Germline CDR1 and CDR2: MNHNS and SASEGT. The ends were cut back, 3 bases at V and 0 bases at J, with 15 bases in the middle. CDR3 length: 17 amino acids. The CDR3 region is CASSDNRDIDSNQPQHF. CDR3 in DNA: TGTGCCAGCAGTGACAACCGGGACATAGATAGCAATCAGCCCCAGCATTTT.

This clonotype showed up just a few times. The chain carries TRBV20-1 and TRBJ2-7, with D possibly being TRBD1 (5 bases). CDR3 length: 13 residues. Germline loops: CDR1 DFQATT, CDR2 SNEGSKA (reference sequence). The V gene lost 6 bases and the J gene lost 7 bases, with 19 bases spanning the gap. For the CDR3, the DNA is TGCAGTGCAACCGAAGGACACCCTAGAGAGCAGTACTTC. Its translation: CSATEGHPREQYF.

This clonotype came up a few times. The gene calls are TRBV7-9 and TRBJ2-7, with a weak D call TRBD2 (5 bases). This CDR3 is built from 14 residues. Germline assignment: CDR1 SEHNR and CDR2 FQNEAQ (reference sequence). With 0 bases removed from V and 6 bases from J, the gap between germline ends came to 12 bases. The CDR3: CASSLAFEAGEQYF. Here the CDR3 DNA reads TGTGCCAGCAGCTTAGCGTTTGAGGCGGGCGAGCAGTACTTC.

The table lists this clonotype with a few counts. The chain couples TRBV2 to TRBJ2-7; D perhaps matches TRBD1 (6 bases). The ends were cut back, 5 bases at V and 4 bases at J, with 15 bases in the middle. Germline CDR1 and CDR2: SNHLY and FYNNEI. The length of the CDR3 is 14 residues. The CDR3 spells CASSPTGHSYEQYF. As DNA, the CDR3 is TGTGCCAGCAGTCCTACGGGACACTCTTACGAGCAGTACTTC. Filled out from reference TRBV2 and TRBJ2-7, the complete variable domain reads EPEVTQTPSHQVTQMGQEVILRCVPISNHLYFYWYRQILGQKVEFLVSFYNNEISEKSEIFDDQFSVERPDGSNFTLKIRSTKLEDSAMYFCASSPTGHSYEQYFGPGTRLTVT.

This clonotype was seen more than once but under ten times. This rearrangement joins TRBV29-1 to TRBJ2-3, with 8 bases that match TRBD2. The CDR3 runs 15 residues. CDR1 is SQVTM, CDR2 ANQGSEA, per germline. Unmatched junction bases numbered 11, after V lost 1 base and J lost 8 bases. The DNA of the CDR3 is TGCAGCGTTGAAGGGCTAGCGGGCGTGGGTGTTACGCAGTATTTT. Its protein product is CSVEGLAGVGVTQYF.

In this sample, this clonotype turned up many times. The chain combines TRBV4-3 with TRBJ2-5; 10 positions agree with TRBD2. This CDR3 comprises 17 residues. J gave up 4 bases and V 1 base, and 9 bases lay outside the gene matches. Germline V gene lookup returns CDR1 LGHNA and CDR2 YSLEER. The CDR3 sequence: CASSQVYGAGGSETQYF. The CDR3 DNA is TGCGCCAGCAGCCAAGTTTATGGAGCGGGGGGGTCAGAGACCCAGTACTTC.